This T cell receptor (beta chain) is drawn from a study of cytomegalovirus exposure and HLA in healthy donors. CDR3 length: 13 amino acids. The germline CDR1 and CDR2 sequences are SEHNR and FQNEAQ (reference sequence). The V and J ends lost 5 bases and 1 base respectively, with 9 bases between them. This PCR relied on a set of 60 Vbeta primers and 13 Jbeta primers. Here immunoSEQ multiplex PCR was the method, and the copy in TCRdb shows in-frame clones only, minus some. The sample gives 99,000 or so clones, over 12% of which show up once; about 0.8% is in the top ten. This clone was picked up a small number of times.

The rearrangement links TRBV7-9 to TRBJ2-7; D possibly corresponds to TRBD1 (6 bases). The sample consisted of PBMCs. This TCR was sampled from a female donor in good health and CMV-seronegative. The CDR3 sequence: CASSPTGSYEQYF. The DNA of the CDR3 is TGTGCCAGCAGCCCAACAGGGTCCTACGAGCAGTACTTC.